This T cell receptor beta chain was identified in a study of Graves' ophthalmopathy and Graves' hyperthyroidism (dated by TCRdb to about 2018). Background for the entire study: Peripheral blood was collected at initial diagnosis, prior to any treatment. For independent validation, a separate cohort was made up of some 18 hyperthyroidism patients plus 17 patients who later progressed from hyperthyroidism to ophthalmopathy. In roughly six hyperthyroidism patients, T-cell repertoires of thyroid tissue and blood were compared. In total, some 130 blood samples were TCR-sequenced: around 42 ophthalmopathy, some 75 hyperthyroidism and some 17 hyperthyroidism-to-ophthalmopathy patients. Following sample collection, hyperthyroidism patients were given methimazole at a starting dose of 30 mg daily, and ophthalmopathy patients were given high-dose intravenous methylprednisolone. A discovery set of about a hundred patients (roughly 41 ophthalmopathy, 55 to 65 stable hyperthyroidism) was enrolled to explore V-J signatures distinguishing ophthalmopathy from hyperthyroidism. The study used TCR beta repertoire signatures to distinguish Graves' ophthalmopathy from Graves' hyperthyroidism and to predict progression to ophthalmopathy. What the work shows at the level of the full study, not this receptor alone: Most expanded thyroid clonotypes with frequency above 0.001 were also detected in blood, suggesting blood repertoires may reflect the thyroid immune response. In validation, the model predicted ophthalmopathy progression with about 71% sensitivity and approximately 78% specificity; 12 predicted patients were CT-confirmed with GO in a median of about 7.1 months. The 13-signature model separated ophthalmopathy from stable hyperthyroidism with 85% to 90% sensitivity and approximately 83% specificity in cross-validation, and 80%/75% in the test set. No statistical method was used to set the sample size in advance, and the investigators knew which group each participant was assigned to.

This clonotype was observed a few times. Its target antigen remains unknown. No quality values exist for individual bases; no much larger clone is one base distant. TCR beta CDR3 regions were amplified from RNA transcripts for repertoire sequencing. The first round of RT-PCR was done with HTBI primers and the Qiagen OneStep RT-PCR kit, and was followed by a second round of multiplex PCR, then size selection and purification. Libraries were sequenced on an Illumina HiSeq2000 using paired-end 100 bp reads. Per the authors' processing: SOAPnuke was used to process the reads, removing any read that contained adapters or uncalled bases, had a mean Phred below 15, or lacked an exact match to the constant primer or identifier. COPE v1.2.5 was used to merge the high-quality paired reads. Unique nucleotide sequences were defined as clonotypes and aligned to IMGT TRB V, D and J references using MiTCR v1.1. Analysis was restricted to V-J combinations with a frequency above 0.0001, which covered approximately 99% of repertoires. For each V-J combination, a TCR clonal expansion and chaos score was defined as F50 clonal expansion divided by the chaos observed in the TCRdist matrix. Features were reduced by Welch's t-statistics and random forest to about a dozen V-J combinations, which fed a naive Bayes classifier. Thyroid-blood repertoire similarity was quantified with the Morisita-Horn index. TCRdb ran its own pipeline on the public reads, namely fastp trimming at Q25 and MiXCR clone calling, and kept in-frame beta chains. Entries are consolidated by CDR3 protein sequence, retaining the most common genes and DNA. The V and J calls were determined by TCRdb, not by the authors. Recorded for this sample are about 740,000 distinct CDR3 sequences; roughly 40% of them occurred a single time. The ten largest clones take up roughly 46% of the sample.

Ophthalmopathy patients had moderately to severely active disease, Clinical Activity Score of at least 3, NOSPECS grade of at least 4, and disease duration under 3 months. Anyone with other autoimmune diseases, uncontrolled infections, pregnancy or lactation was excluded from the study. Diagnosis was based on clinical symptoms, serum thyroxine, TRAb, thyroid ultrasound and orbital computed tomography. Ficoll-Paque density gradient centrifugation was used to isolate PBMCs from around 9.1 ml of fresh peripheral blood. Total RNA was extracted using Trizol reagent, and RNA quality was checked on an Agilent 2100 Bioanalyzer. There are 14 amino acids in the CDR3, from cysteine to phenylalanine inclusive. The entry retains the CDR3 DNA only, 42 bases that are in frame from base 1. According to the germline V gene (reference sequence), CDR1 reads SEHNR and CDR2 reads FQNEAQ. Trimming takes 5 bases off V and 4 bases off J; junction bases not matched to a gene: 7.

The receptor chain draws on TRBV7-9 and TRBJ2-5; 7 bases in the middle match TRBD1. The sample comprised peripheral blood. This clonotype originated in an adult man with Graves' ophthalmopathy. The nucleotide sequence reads TGTGCCAGCAGCAAAACAGGGGCCGGAGAGACCCAGTACTTC. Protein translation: CASSKTGAGETQYF.